The T cell receptor (beta chain) under discussion was sequenced for a study of beta chain features in type 1 diabetes. Overall study findings and caveats: VDJ junctions sequenced from type 1 diabetes patients showed fewer insertions and more deletions. Within patients, naive, central memory and Treg TCRB repertoires seemed more similar than within healthy donors.

Since all of the isolated RNA was reverse transcribed, expressed TCRB transcripts were what got sequenced. Using immunoSEQ multiplex PCR, the repertoire was profiled, and TCRdb retains in-frame clones only, with some absent. This repertoire shows roughly 290,000 clones, roughly 8% found once; its top ten account for under 1.3%. This clone was counted between two and nine times. Its antigen is not known. J was trimmed by 4 bases and V by 4 bases; bases with no gene match: 6. This CDR3 comprises 15 residues. Germline V gene lookup returns CDR1 LGHNA and CDR2 YNFKEQ. There was one heparinised blood draw per donor, averaging about 116 mL. CD4+ naive, central memory, regulatory and stem cell-like memory cells were sorted via CD45RO/CCR7/CD25/CD127/CD95/CD27.

The chain uses TRBV4-2 and TRBJ2-1, with 8 bases fitting TRBD1. The TCR sequence derives from a woman in her late teens or twenties in good health. The sample comprised central memory CD4+ T cells from blood. CDR3 coding DNA: TGTGCCAGCAGCCTTTGGACAGGGTATTACAATGAGCAGTTCTTC. It codes for CASSLWTGYYNEQFF.